The 20 T cell receptor beta chains in this list originate from one sample, sequenced in a study of blood T cell repertoires in COVID-19. The table came from immunoSEQ multiplex PCR; TCRdb's copy has only in-frame clones and leaves some out. The table lists tens of thousands of clones, 82% of them singletons, with under 4.5% in the top ten. The sequencing sample was made of peripheral blood. The receptor source for this set is a woman aged 55-70 years with acute or convalescent COVID-19.

The chain employs TRBV5-5 and TRBJ2-5, with D possibly being TRBD2 (5 bases). V gave up 2 bases and J gave up 4 bases, with 9 bases separating them. Per the germline V gene, CDR1 is SGHKS and CDR2 is YYEKEE (reference sequence). This CDR3 is built from 13 residues. CDR3 in DNA: TGTGCCAGCAGCTTCCTAGCAGGAGAGACCCAGTACTTC. It translates to CASSFLAGETQYF.

The chain links TRBV4-1 to TRBJ1-1; 7 nucleotides align to TRBD1. The CDR3 runs to 16 residues. The junction had 8 bases not matched to a gene; V was cut back by 2 bases and J by 2 bases. Germline V lookup: CDR1 MGHRA, CDR2 YSYEKL. This chain's CDR3 is CASSQPMDRTNTEAFF. CDR3 nucleotide sequence: TGCGCCAGCAGCCAACCCATGGACAGGACCAACACTGAAGCTTTCTTT.

The chain recombines TRBV5-1 with TRBJ2-5; the D is unclear. V was trimmed by 0 bases and J by 3 bases, leaving 9 bases between them. This CDR3 has 14 residues. Germline V gene sequence: CDR1 SGHRS, CDR2 YFSETQ. CDR3 amino acids: CASSLDRSKETQYF. The CDR3, as DNA: TGCGCCAGCAGCTTGGATCGGTCTAAAGAGACCCAGTACTTC. The variable domain in full, completed from reference TRBV5-1 and TRBJ2-5, reads KAGVTQTPRYLIKTRGQQVTLSCSPISGHRSVSWYQQTPGQGLQFLFEYFSETQRNKGNFPGRFSGRQFSNSRSEMNVSTLELGDSALYLCASSLDRSKETQYFGPGTRLLVL.

V gene TRBV18 combines with J gene TRBJ2-3; 14 nucleotides align to TRBD2. In germline, CDR1 is KGHSH, CDR2 LQKENI. This CDR3 spans 16 amino acids. V trimming: 0 bases; J trimming: 7 bases; junction bases outside the gene matches: 3. CDR3 loop: CASSPPGLAGENTQYF. CDR3 bases: TGTGCCAGCTCACCACCGGGACTAGCGGGAGAGAATACGCAGTATTTT. Together with reference TRBV18 and TRBJ2-3, the CDR3 gives the full variable domain: NAGVMQNPRHLVRRRGQEARLRCSPMKGHSHVYWYRQLPEEGLKFMVYLQKENIIDESGMPKERFSAEFPKEGPSILRIQQVVRGDSAAYFCASSPPGLAGENTQYFGPGTRLTVL.

The chain recombines TRBV7-3 with TRBJ2-5, with 9 bases fitting TRBD2. Germline assignment: CDR1 SGHTA and CDR2 FQGTGA. This CDR3 contains 14 residues. J gave up 4 bases and V 5 bases, and 5 bases lay outside the gene matches. The CDR3 DNA reads as TGTGCCAGCAGCATTAGCGGGAGAGGAGAGACCCAGTACTTC. Translation gives CASSISGRGETQYF.

CDR3 coding DNA: TGTGCCAGCTCACCGTCTGGCGGGGCCTACGAGCAGTACTTC. Translation: CASSPSGGAYEQYF. The chain joins TRBV18 to TRBJ2-7; D perhaps matches TRBD2 (6 bases). Germline V lookup: CDR1 KGHSH, CDR2 LQKENI. The CDR3 is 14 amino acids. The V end lost 3 bases, the J end lost 2 bases, and 11 bases lay between the germline ends.

J is TRBJ2-3 and V is TRBV4-2, with D unclear. Trimming shortened V by 1 base and J by 0 bases, and 8 bases separated the two germline ends. The CDR3 is made up of 15 amino acids. The germline CDR1 and CDR2 sequences are LGHNA and YNFKEQ. The CDR3 DNA reads as TGTGCCAGCAGCCAAGCGGCAGCGAGCACAGATACGCAGTATTTT. This translates into CASSQAAASTDTQYF.

This chain connects TRBV5-8 to TRBJ1-6; 12 bases fit TRBD1. Looked up from germline, CDR1 is SGHTS and CDR2 is YDEGEE. This CDR3 region has 18 residues. V lost 4 bases to trimming and J lost 0 bases; unmatched junction nucleotides: 5. The CDR3 loop is CASSTGQGAFSYNSPLHF. The CDR3 DNA is TGTGCCAGCAGCACGGGACAGGGGGCCTTCTCCTATAATTCACCCCTCCACTTT. Complete variable domain (other parts from reference TRBV5-8 and TRBJ1-6): EAGVTQSPTHLIKTRGQQATLRCSPISGHTSVYWYQQALGLGLQFLLWYDEGEERNRGNFPPRFSGRQFPNYSSELNVNALELEDSALYLCASSTGQGAFSYNSPLHFGNGTRLTVT.

The chain couples TRBV30 to TRBJ1-3; 7 nucleotides align to TRBD1. Germline V gene lookup returns CDR1 GTSNPN and CDR2 SVGIG (reference sequence). The length of the CDR3 is 14 residues. J gave up 2 bases and V 4 bases, and 5 bases lay outside the gene matches. CDR3 sequence (DNA): TGTGCCTGGACCGCTGGGACAGCTGGAAACACCATATATTTT. Translated: CAWTAGTAGNTIYF.

CDR3 sequence: CASSLGSGPFYEQYF. CDR3 nucleotides: TGTGCCAGCAGCTTGGGGTCAGGGCCCTTCTACGAGCAGTACTTC. This chain connects TRBV5-4 to TRBJ2-7, with D maybe TRBD1 (5 bases). Per the germline V gene, CDR1 is SGHNT and CDR2 is YYREEE (reference sequence). V was pared by 0 bases and J by 3 bases, with 13 bases between. The CDR3 spans 15 residues.

This rearrangement joins TRBV6-5 to TRBJ1-2, with D possibly being TRBD1 (5 bases). Germline V gene lookup returns CDR1 MNHEY and CDR2 SVGAGI. The ends were cut back, 5 bases at V and 6 bases at J, with 16 bases in the middle. This CDR3 spans 14 amino acids. This chain's CDR3 is CASSLMAGQDGYTF. In DNA, the CDR3 is TGTGCCAGCAGTCTTATGGCAGGGCAAGATGGCTACACCTTC.

The V and J genes are TRBV29-1 and TRBJ1-1; D is unresolved. Germline CDR1 is SQVTM and CDR2 is ANQGSEA. V shed 4 bases and J shed 4 bases, with 16 bases lying between them. This CDR3 has 14 residues. In DNA form, the CDR3 reads TGCAGCGTTGGCTTCGGAACAGCTGGCACTGAAGCTTTCTTT. Its protein product is CSVGFGTAGTEAFF.

The V gene is TRBV19, the J gene TRBJ2-7; the D is unclear. The V gene lost 1 base and the J gene lost 3 bases, with 7 bases spanning the gap. Germline assignment: CDR1 LNHDA and CDR2 SQIVND (reference sequence). CDR3 length: 13 residues. In DNA form, the CDR3 reads TGTGCCAGTAGTATAGGTCACTTCTACGAGCAGTACTTC. Protein product: CASSIGHFYEQYF.

The chain has TRBV5-1 and TRBJ1-2; a weak D match, TRBD1 (6 bases). The V end was cut by 2 bases, the J end by 6 bases, with 11 bases between. CDR3 length: 13 amino acids. The germline V gene encodes CDR1 SGHRS and CDR2 YFSETQ. The CDR3 protein is CASSFTGLDGYTF. CDR3 nucleotide sequence: TGCGCCAGCAGCTTCACAGGGTTGGATGGCTACACCTTC.

The rearrangement links TRBV5-5 to TRBJ1-2, with D tentatively TRBD1 (5 bases). The CDR3 is 14 amino acids. CDR1 is SGHKS and CDR2 is YYEKEE in the germline V gene (reference sequence). V was pared by 2 bases and J by 4 bases, with 12 bases between. For the CDR3, the DNA is TGTGCCAGCAGCTTTCTGGACACCTTCTATGGCTACACCTTC. Its translation is CASSFLDTFYGYTF.

CDR3 nucleotides: TGCGCCAGCAGCTGGGGCAGGGGGCGCGAAGAGACCCAGTACTTC. This translates into CASSWGRGREETQYF. This sequence joins TRBV5-1 and TRBJ2-5, with TRBD1 matching 8 bases. The V gene's germline CDR1 is SGHRS and CDR2 YFSETQ. The CDR3 consists of 15 residues. V trimming: 3 bases; J trimming: 3 bases; junction bases outside the gene matches: 7.

The chain employs TRBV25-1 and TRBJ2-5, with a possible D match to TRBD1 (5 bases). There are 15 residues in the CDR3. CDR1 is MGHDK and CDR2 is SYGVNS in the germline V gene. Trimming stripped 2 bases from V and 4 bases from J, with 14 bases between. The CDR3, as DNA: TGTGCCAGCAGTGAACTTGGGGCTGTAGGAGAGACCCAGTACTTC. Its translation is CASSELGAVGETQYF.

This chain connects TRBV10-3 to TRBJ1-5; D is possibly TRBD1 (6 bases). Germline V gene lookup returns CDR1 ENHRY and CDR2 SYGVKD. The CDR3 spans 14 residues. With 10 bases removed from V and 1 base from J, the gap between germline ends came to 14 bases. CDR3 amino acids: CATSRTESNQPQHF. Here the CDR3 DNA reads TGTGCCACCTCGAGGACAGAGAGCAATCAGCCCCAGCATTTT.

The genes are TRBV27 and TRBJ1-1, with a weak D call TRBD1 (5 bases). Per the germline V gene, CDR1 is MNHEY and CDR2 is SMNVEV (reference sequence). The CDR3 contains 13 residues. Trimming removed 2 bases from V and 7 bases from J, with 11 bases in between. CDR3 residues: CASSLRGDIEAFF. In DNA form, the CDR3 reads TGTGCCAGCAGTTTACGGGGGGATATTGAAGCTTTCTTT.

This rearrangement joins TRBV9 to TRBJ2-1; possibly TRBD1 for D (6 bases). CDR1 is SGDLS, CDR2 YYNGEE, per germline. Trimming pared 2 bases from V and 8 bases from J, leaving 11 bases between. CDR3 length: 13 residues. CDR3 amino acids: CASSVDSIDEQFF. The CDR3, as DNA: TGTGCCAGCAGCGTGGACAGTATCGATGAGCAGTTCTTC.